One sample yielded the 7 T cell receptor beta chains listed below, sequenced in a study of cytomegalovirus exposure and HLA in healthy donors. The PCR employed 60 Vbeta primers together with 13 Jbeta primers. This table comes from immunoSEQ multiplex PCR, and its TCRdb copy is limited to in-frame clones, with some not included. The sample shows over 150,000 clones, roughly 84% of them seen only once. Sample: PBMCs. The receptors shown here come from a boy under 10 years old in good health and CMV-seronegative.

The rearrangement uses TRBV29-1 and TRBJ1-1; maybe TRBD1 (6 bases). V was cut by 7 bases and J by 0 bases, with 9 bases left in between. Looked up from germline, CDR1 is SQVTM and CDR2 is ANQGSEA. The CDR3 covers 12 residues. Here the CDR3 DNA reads TGCAGCGCCCGACAGGTGAACACTGAAGCTTTCTTT. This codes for CSARQVNTEAFF. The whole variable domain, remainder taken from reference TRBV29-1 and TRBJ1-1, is SAVISQKPSRDICQRGTSLTIQCQVDSQVTMMFWYRQQPGQSLTLIATANQGSEATYESGFVIDKFPISRPNLTFSTLTVSNMSPEDSSIYLCSARQVNTEAFFGQGTRLTVV.

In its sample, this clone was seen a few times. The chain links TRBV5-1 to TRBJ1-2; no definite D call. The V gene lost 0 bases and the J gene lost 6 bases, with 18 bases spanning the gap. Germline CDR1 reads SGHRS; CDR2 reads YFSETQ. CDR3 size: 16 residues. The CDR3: CASSLAPTSQDNGYTF. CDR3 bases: TGCGCCAGCAGCTTGGCCCCGACGTCTCAGGATAATGGCTACACCTTC.

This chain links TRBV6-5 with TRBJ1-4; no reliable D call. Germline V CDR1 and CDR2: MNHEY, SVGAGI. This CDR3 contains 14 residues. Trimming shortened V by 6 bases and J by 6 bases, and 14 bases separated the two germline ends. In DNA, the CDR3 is TGTGCCAGCAGGGACCACTCGGAGGATGAAAAACTGTTTTTT. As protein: CASRDHSEDEKLFF.

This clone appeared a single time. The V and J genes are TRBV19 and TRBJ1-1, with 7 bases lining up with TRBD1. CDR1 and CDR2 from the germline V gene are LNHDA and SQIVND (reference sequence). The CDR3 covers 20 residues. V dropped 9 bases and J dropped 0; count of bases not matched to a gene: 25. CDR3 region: CASSPPGNSRGRGVNTEAFF. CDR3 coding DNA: TGTGCCAGCAGCCCTCCAGGGAACTCCAGGGGCAGGGGGGTGAACACTGAAGCTTTCTTT.

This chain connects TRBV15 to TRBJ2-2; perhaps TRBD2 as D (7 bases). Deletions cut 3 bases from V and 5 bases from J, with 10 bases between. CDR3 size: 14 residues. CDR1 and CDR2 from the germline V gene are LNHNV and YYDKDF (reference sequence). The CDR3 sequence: CATSSRGGTGELFF. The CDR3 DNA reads TGTGCCACCAGCAGTAGGGGGGGGACCGGGGAGCTGTTTTTT.

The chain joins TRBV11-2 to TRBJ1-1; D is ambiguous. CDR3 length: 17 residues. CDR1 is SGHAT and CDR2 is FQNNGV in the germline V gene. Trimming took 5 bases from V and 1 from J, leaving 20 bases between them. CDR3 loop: CASSGGFAPRRNTEAFF. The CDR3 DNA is TGTGCCAGCAGCGGAGGTTTTGCCCCCCGCAGGAACACTGAAGCTTTCTTT. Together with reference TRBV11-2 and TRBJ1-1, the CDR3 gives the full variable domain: EAGVAQSPRYKIIEKRQSVAFWCNPISGHATLYWYQQILGQGPKLLIQFQNNGVVDDSQLPKDRFSAERLKGVDSTLKIQPAKLEDSAVYLCASSGGFAPRRNTEAFFGQGTRLTVV.

The CDR3 reads CASSPRSRTGQLYTEAFF. The CDR3 bases are TGTGCCAGCAGCCCACGCTCCCGGACAGGACAGCTTTACACTGAAGCTTTCTTT. This chain connects TRBV4-2 to TRBJ1-1, with 7 bases lining up with TRBD1. The CDR3 has 18 amino acids. Germline V gene lookup returns CDR1 LGHNA and CDR2 YNFKEQ. V was pared by 4 bases and J by 3 bases, with 17 bases of the junction left unmatched.